This T cell receptor beta chain was obtained from a study of metastatic and nonmetastatic thyroid tumors. Study-level background: Repertoire comparisons spanned blood and tumor or nodule tissue from malignant and benign thyroid patients. Findings and limits, study-wide: Malignant thyroid tumors reportedly had TCR beta diversity that was significantly higher than in benign nodules, in blood and tumor.

None of the patients had undergone any treatment ahead of thyroid surgery. Of note for this clone: What it recognizes is unknown.

In the original analysis: A classifier of distant metastasis in papillary thyroid cancer was built from CDR3 differences (across clinicopathological groups). TCRdb re-analyzed the PCR reads using MiXCR. These V and J calls derive from TCRdb rather than the authors' analysis. The top ten clones hold under 30% of a sample with about 40,000 clones, 11% of them seen once. The CDR3 is 15 amino acids. Between the trimmed V and J ends, which lost 5 bases and 4 bases, there was a span of 15 bases. In germline, CDR1 is MDHEN, CDR2 SYDVKM. The TCR was taken from a female donor with papillary thyroid cancer or a benign thyroid nodule (not recorded which). Some clones in this sample may be carry-over from other donors' samples. The source material was blood. The chain is built from TRBV28 and TRBJ2-1, with a tentative D call TRBD1 (5 bases). The CDR3 spells CASSPVGGAYNEQFF. CDR3 nucleotide sequence: TGTGCCAGCAGTCCCGTGGGTGGGGCGTACAATGAGCAGTTCTTC.